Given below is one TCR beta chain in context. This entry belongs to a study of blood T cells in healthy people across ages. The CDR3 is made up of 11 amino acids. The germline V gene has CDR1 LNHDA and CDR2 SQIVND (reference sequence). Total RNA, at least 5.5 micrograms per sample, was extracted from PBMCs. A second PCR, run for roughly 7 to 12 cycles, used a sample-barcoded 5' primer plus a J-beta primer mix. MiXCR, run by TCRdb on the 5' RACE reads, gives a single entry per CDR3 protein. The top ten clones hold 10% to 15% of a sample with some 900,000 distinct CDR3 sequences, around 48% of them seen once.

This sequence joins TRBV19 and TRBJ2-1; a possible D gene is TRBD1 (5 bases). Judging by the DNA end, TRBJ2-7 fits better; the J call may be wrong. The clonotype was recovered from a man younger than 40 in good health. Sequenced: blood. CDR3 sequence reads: CASTGYNEQYF. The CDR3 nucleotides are TGTGCCAGTACAGGGTACAATGAGCAGTACTTC.